The T cell receptor (beta chain) under discussion was sequenced for a study of blood T cell repertoires in COVID-19. This clone was seen a single time. As handled by the study authors: By means of reference gene primer amplification, nucleated cell counts were estimated. Profiling relied on immunoSEQ multiplex PCR, and the TCRdb table lists in-frame clones only, not all of them. That table supplies the V and J calls and clone size; D and trimming were determined from the DNA. This repertoire shows about 210,000 clones, 80% to 90% found once; its top ten account for about 8%. This CDR3 comprises 15 residues. The V gene's germline CDR1 is SGHAT and CDR2 FQNNGV. Trimming shortened V by 1 base and J by 3 bases, and 12 bases separated the two germline ends.

This sequence joins TRBV11-2 and TRBJ1-2; no definite D call. Sequencing was done on a sample of peripheral blood. This receptor was identified in a woman aged 45-65 years with active or convalescent COVID-19. CDR3 sequence (DNA): TGTGCCAGCAGCTTAGGAAACAGTAGACACTATGGCTACACCTTC. Translation: CASSLGNSRHYGYTF. Drawing the rest from reference TRBV11-2 and TRBJ1-2, the complete variable domain is EAGVAQSPRYKIIEKRQSVAFWCNPISGHATLYWYQQILGQGPKLLIQFQNNGVVDDSQLPKDRFSAERLKGVDSTLKIQPAKLEDSAVYLCASSLGNSRHYGYTFGSGTRLTVV.